Following are 5 T cell receptor beta chains from one sample sequenced in a study of PD-1 blockade in classical Hodgkin lymphoma. This table comes from immunoSEQ multiplex PCR, and its TCRdb copy is limited to in-frame clones, with some not included. The repertoire consists of approximately 30,000 clones, with about 72% occurring once and the leading ten covering approximately 3.6%. Time point in this sample: cycle 4 day 1 (C4D1), after six to seven weeks of nivolumab. Every patient had relapsed following autologous stem cell transplantation, and cohorts differed in brentuximab vedotin exposure. The sequences come from peripheral blood mononuclear cells (PBMCs), collected before the fourth cycle of nivolumab. The receptor set was obtained from a human donor with classical Hodgkin lymphoma.

This chain joins TRBV6-5 and TRBJ2-7, with 8 bases matching TRBD2. With V trimmed by 10 bases and J by 1 base, 6 bases remained unmatched. The CDR3 consists of 13 residues. The V gene's germline CDR1 is MNHEY and CDR2 SVGAGI. CDR3 protein: CATGLASSYEQYF. In nucleotides, the CDR3 is TGTGCCACCGGACTAGCTTCTTCCTACGAGCAGTACTTC.

This rearrangement joins TRBV6-5 to TRBJ2-7, with TRBD2 as a possible D gene (5 bases). Germline V gives CDR1 MNHEY, CDR2 SVGAGI. The CDR3 covers 14 residues. Trimming pared 2 bases from V and 2 bases from J, leaving 10 bases between. CDR3 sequence reads: CASSYGEGAYEQYF. In DNA form, the CDR3 reads TGTGCCAGCAGTTACGGCGAGGGAGCCTACGAGCAGTACTTC.

The genes are TRBV23-1 and TRBJ1-1, with D uncertain. TRBV23-1 falls under the ORF class, with uncertain function. Trimming pared 5 bases from V and 2 bases from J, leaving 6 bases between. This CDR3 has 12 residues. DNA of the CDR3: TGCGCCAGCAGTACTGGAAACACTGAAGCTTTCTTT. Translated: CASSTGNTEAFF.

This clone is categorized as large. This chain uses TRBV13 with TRBJ1-2; D gene uncertain. This CDR3 has 14 residues. CDR1 PRHDT and CDR2 FYEKMQ come from the germline V gene (reference sequence). V lost 5 bases, J lost 3 bases, and 13 bases lay in between. In DNA, the CDR3 is TGTGCCAGCAGCCCAAGGCAAGGTTACTATGGCTACACCTTC. As protein: CASSPRQGYYGYTF.

The chain links TRBV6-1 to TRBJ2-3; 11 bases match TRBD2. Trimming cost V 4 bases and J 3 bases; bases outside gene matches: 3. Germline lookup yields CDR1 MNHNS and CDR2 SASEGT. This CDR3 has 15 amino acids. The CDR3 reads CASSVSGGGTDTQYF. CDR3 sequence (DNA): TGTGCCAGCAGTGTTAGCGGGGGGGGTACAGATACGCAGTATTTT.